The 20 T cell receptor beta chains in this list originate from one sample, sequenced in a study of blood T cell repertoires in COVID-19. This table comes from immunoSEQ multiplex PCR, and its TCRdb copy is limited to in-frame clones, with some not included. The repertoire holds some 450,000 clones, with about 91% as singletons. Sequencing was performed on peripheral blood. These TCRs come from a woman between 50 and 59 years old with COVID-19, enrolled during active disease.

This sequence joins TRBV27 and TRBJ2-7; 8 nucleotides agree with TRBD1. Germline CDR1 reads MNHEY; CDR2 reads SMNVEV (reference sequence). V shed 6 bases and J 8 bases; nucleotides not matched to a gene: 9. The CDR3 loop spans 13 amino acids. The CDR3 spells CASRALTGEKQYF. CDR3 DNA: TGTGCCAGCAGAGCGTTGACAGGGGAAAAGCAGTACTTC.

This clone has only a few counts. The J gene is TRBJ1-2, the V gene TRBV14; the D is unclear. Trimming shortened V by 1 base and J by 13 bases, and 13 bases separated the two germline ends. The CDR3 runs to 12 residues. Germline V gene sequence: CDR1 SGHDN, CDR2 FVKESK. The CDR3 loop is CASSQGPLGITF. In DNA, the CDR3 is TGTGCCAGCAGCCAAGGGCCACTAGGCATCACCTTC.

CDR3 amino acids: CASSQEGREGTDTQYF. The CDR3 DNA reads as TGTGCCAGCAGCCAAGAAGGGAGGGAGGGCACAGATACGCAGTATTTT. V is TRBV3-1 (or the pseudogene TRBV3-2) and J is TRBJ2-3, with 7 bases identical to TRBD2. Per germline, CDR1 LGHDT and CDR2 YNNKEL (reference sequence). J was trimmed by 1 base and V by 0 bases; bases with no gene match: 4. This CDR3 comprises 16 residues.

V gene TRBV4-1 combines with J gene TRBJ1-1, with D tentatively TRBD1 (6 bases). The ends were cut back, 7 bases at V and 1 base at J, with 19 bases in the middle. The CDR3 loop spans 16 amino acids. Germline assignment: CDR1 MGHRA and CDR2 YSYEKL. CDR3 region: CASTSWGGLPNTEAFF. In DNA form, the CDR3 reads TGCGCCAGCACCTCCTGGGGGGGGCTACCGAACACTGAAGCTTTCTTT.

This rearrangement joins TRBV6-6 to TRBJ1-1; tentative D call: TRBD1 (5 bases). This CDR3 contains 15 residues. Trimming removed 6 bases at V and 0 bases at J, with 14 bases between. Germline CDR1 MNHNY, CDR2 SVGAGI (reference sequence). CDR3 sequence (DNA): TGTGCCAGCAGACAGGCAGTGGGGATGAACACTGAAGCTTTCTTT. This codes for CASRQAVGMNTEAFF.

This rearrangement joins TRBV5-4 to TRBJ1-1, with 7 bases identical to TRBD1. The V gene's germline CDR1 is SGHNT and CDR2 YYREEE (reference sequence). The CDR3 spans 15 residues. Trimming cost V 1 base and J 6 bases; bases outside gene matches: 9. The CDR3 DNA is TGTGCCAGCAGCTTGTCTGCCAGGGGGGAGCCTGAAGCTTTCTTT. Translating it yields CASSLSARGEPEAFF.

About this clone itself: The identical CDR3 is also encoded by other nucleotide sequences in the sample. V and J are TRBV7-8 and TRBJ2-7, with 9 positions matching TRBD1. CDR3 size: 14 residues. Trimming took 4 bases from V and 1 from J; bases not matched to a gene: 2. Germline V gene lookup returns CDR1 SGHVS and CDR2 FQNEAQ. CDR3: CASSSDRGSYEQYF. The CDR3 DNA is TGTGCCAGCAGCTCGGACAGGGGTTCCTACGAGCAGTACTTC.

This sequence joins TRBV7-2 and TRBJ2-2; D might be TRBD2 (5 bases). V lost 4 bases, J lost 5 bases, and 8 bases lay in between. CDR1 SGHTA and CDR2 FQGNSA come from the germline V gene. The CDR3 spans 13 residues. The CDR3, as DNA: TGTGCCAGCAGCTCTAGCCGGACCGGGGAGCTGTTTTTT. It translates to CASSSSRTGELFF.

The V gene is TRBV6-5, the J gene TRBJ1-4, with 10 bases matching TRBD1. Germline V gives CDR1 MNHEY, CDR2 SVGAGI. The ends lost 4 bases at V and 6 bases at J; junction bases unmatched: 5. The CDR3 runs 15 residues. This CDR3 is CASSLGQGIDEKLFF. CDR3 nucleotide sequence: TGTGCCAGCAGTTTGGGACAGGGGATCGATGAAAAACTGTTTTTT.

As for this clone: The sample holds other DNA sequences that translate to the same CDR3. The chain employs TRBV5-1 and TRBJ2-7, with 12 positions matching TRBD2. In germline, CDR1 is SGHRS, CDR2 YFSETQ. V dropped 6 bases and J dropped 1; count of bases not matched to a gene: 2. The CDR3 runs to 14 residues. The CDR3 nucleotides are TGCGCCAGCACAACTAGCGGGGGGTCCTACGAGCAGTACTTC. This codes for CASTTSGGSYEQYF.

The gene calls are TRBV6-1 and TRBJ1-6; tentatively, D is TRBD1 (5 bases). Germline CDR1 and CDR2: MNHNS and SASEGT. V gave up 0 bases and J gave up 9 bases, with 9 bases separating them. This CDR3 is built from 14 residues. CDR3 region: CASSEARGFSPLHF. DNA for the CDR3: TGTGCCAGCAGTGAAGCAAGGGGTTTTTCACCCCTCCACTTT.

The chain links TRBV24-1 to TRBJ2-5; TRBD2 agrees at 12 bases. J lost 4 bases, V lost 3 bases, and 5 bases had no gene match. Germline CDR1 and CDR2: KGHDR and SFDVKD. The CDR3 sequence is 16 residues long. The CDR3 DNA follows: TGTGCCACCAGTGATCCGACTAGCGGGGGATCAGAGACCCAGTACTTC. It translates to CATSDPTSGGSETQYF.

The CDR3 region is CASSRDKVDGYTF. CDR3 nucleotide sequence: TGTGCCAGCAGCCGGGACAAAGTCGATGGCTACACCTTC. The chain joins TRBV7-2 to TRBJ1-2, with D maybe TRBD1 (6 bases). Germline V gene lookup returns CDR1 SGHTA and CDR2 FQGNSA. Between the trimmed V and J ends, which lost 5 bases and 6 bases, there was a span of 13 bases. This CDR3 is 13 amino acids long.

V usage is TRBV24-1 and J usage is TRBJ1-1; 7 positions match TRBD1. This CDR3 has 11 residues. The V and J ends lost 11 bases and 11 bases, in that order; junction bases with no gene match: 10. Germline V gene sequence: CDR1 KGHDR, CDR2 SFDVKD. The CDR3 loop is CAIPDRVGAFF. CDR3 bases: TGTGCCATCCCCGACAGGGTGGGCGCTTTCTTT.

This chain joins TRBV14 and TRBJ2-1; D perhaps matches TRBD2 (5 bases). The germline V gene has CDR1 SGHDN and CDR2 FVKESK. This CDR3 comprises 16 residues. With 4 bases removed from V and 2 bases from J, the gap between germline ends came to 15 bases. CDR3 in DNA: TGTGCCAGCAGCCCGAGGGTTGTGATTCCCTACAATGAGCAGTTCTTC. Its translation: CASSPRVVIPYNEQFF.

This chain joins TRBV28 and TRBJ2-5; TRBD2 matches 8 bases. CDR1 MDHEN and CDR2 SYDVKM come from the germline V gene. The CDR3 consists of 13 residues. With V trimmed by 6 bases and J by 4 bases, 4 bases remained unmatched. The CDR3 sequence is CASRQTSGETQYF. The CDR3 nucleotides are TGTGCCAGCAGACAAACTAGCGGAGAGACCCAGTACTTC.

J is TRBJ1-4 and V is TRBV24-1; the D is unclear. This CDR3 comprises 12 residues. Trimming took off 3 bases at V and 10 bases at J, with 8 bases between the two ends. The V gene's germline CDR1 is KGHDR and CDR2 SFDVKD. This chain's CDR3 is CATSDPTGKLFF. CDR3 coding DNA: TGTGCCACCAGTGATCCCACTGGAAAACTGTTTTTT.

The chain uses TRBV20-1 and TRBJ2-7; a possible D gene is TRBD2 (5 bases). With 6 bases removed from V and 7 bases from J, the gap between germline ends came to 13 bases. The germline gives CDR1 DFQATT, CDR2 SNEGSKA (reference sequence). The CDR3 has 11 amino acids. CDR3 sequence (DNA): TGCAGTGCGAGTCTAGCCGGGGAGCAGTACTTC. As protein: CSASLAGEQYF.

The chain employs TRBV6-5 and TRBJ1-2, with D tentatively TRBD1 (6 bases). The germline V gene encodes CDR1 MNHEY and CDR2 SVGAGI. This CDR3 is built from 13 residues. The ends were cut back, 7 bases at V and 2 bases at J, with 11 bases in the middle. CDR3 coding DNA: TGTGCCAGCACCGCAGGGGCCAACTATGGCTACACCTTC. It translates to CASTAGANYGYTF.

This clone was detected a few times. This chain connects TRBV5-1 to TRBJ2-1; 10 bases are a match to TRBD1. There are 15 residues in the CDR3. Germline loops: CDR1 SGHRS, CDR2 YFSETQ. J was trimmed by 5 bases and V by 4 bases; bases with no gene match: 6. The CDR3 region has the DNA TGCGCCAGCAGCCCCGGACAGGGGGAACACAATGAGCAGTTCTTC. This codes for CASSPGQGEHNEQFF.